This entry lists 13 T cell receptor beta chains sequenced from one sample in a study of CD8 T cells in Susac syndrome. The RNA, roughly 0.45 to 1 ug, was put through reverse transcription using random hexamers. TCRdb redid the calling of the immunoSEQ multiplex PCR reads with MiXCR, one entry per CDR3 protein. The sample consists of about 150,000 distinct CDR3 sequences, around 95% of them appearing once. Sequenced sample: CD8+ T cells from PBMCs. These receptors came from a human donor with multiple sclerosis.

This clonotype was seen just once. The gene calls are TRBV20-1 and TRBJ1-2; 7 nucleotides agree with TRBD1. The CDR3 runs to 12 residues. Trimming removed 5 bases from V and 7 bases from J; junction bases left unmatched: 7. Germline-derived CDR1 and CDR2 are DFQATT and SNEGSKA (reference sequence). The CDR3 region is CSAYRGRGGYTF. The CDR3 DNA follows: TGCAGTGCTTACAGGGGACGAGGTGGCTACACCTTC.

The chain links TRBV12-3 or TRBV12-4 to TRBJ2-3, with a tentative D call TRBD2 (7 bases). V lost 8 bases and J lost 4, with 25 bases in between. This CDR3 has 17 amino acids. CDR3 in DNA: TGTGCCAGCGCTAAGGGGGGGCAGGGATCAGGATCAGATACGCAGTATTTT. As protein: CASAKGGQGSGSDTQYF.

The chain employs TRBV2 and TRBJ2-1, with D tentatively TRBD2 (6 bases). Germline values: CDR1 SNHLY, CDR2 FYNNEI. The CDR3 covers 16 residues. V was clipped by 6 bases and J by 7 bases, with 22 bases between them. CDR3 residues: CASSGFKGTPGNEQFF. The CDR3 DNA sequence: TGTGCCAGCAGCGGCTTCAAGGGGACTCCCGGGAATGAGCAGTTCTTC.

This clonotype was recorded once. The V gene is TRBV29-1, the J gene TRBJ1-2; TRBD1 agrees at 8 bases. The trim removed 6 bases at V and 5 bases at J, leaving 8 bases unmatched. This CDR3 region has 13 residues. The germline gives CDR1 SQVTM, CDR2 ANQGSEA. In DNA, the CDR3 is TGCAGCGTACTCGGACAGGGCCAATATGGCTACACCTTC. Protein: CSVLGQGQYGYTF.

The CDR3: CSVGTSNTGELFF. CDR3 DNA sequence: TGCAGCGTTGGCACTTCGAACACCGGGGAGCTGTTTTTT. The chain couples TRBV29-1 to TRBJ2-2, with no clear D. The germline gives CDR1 SQVTM, CDR2 ANQGSEA. The CDR3 is made up of 13 amino acids. Trimming left V 4 bases short and J 0 bases short, with 6 bases between.

The chain carries TRBV29-1 and TRBJ1-2; D unresolved. The germline CDR1 and CDR2 sequences are SQVTM and ANQGSEA. The V end was cut by 7 bases, the J end by 0 bases, with 18 bases between. CDR3 length equals 15 residues. The CDR3 is CSAEMAGPANYGYTF. In DNA form, the CDR3 reads TGCAGCGCCGAAATGGCAGGCCCAGCTAACTATGGCTACACCTTC. Together with reference TRBV29-1 and TRBJ1-2, the CDR3 gives the full variable domain: SAVISQKPSRDICQRGTSLTIQCQVDSQVTMMFWYRQQPGQSLTLIATANQGSEATYESGFVIDKFPISRPNLTFSTLTVSNMSPEDSSIYLCSAEMAGPANYGYTFGSGTRLTVV.

The V and J genes are TRBV12-3 or TRBV12-4 and TRBJ2-5; TRBD2 agrees at 7 bases. After removal of 7 bases from V and 1 base from J, the junction contained 15 bases not matched to a gene. The CDR3 spans 17 residues. The CDR3 sequence is CASTPEWSAGPQETQYF. CDR3 in DNA: TGTGCCAGCACCCCCGAATGGTCAGCGGGGCCCCAAGAGACCCAGTACTTC.

This chain uses TRBV20-1 with TRBJ1-2; 7 nucleotides match TRBD1. The length of the CDR3 is 16 residues. Losses at the gene ends were 6 bases for V and 8 bases for J; bases not matched to a gene: 21. Per germline, CDR1 DFQATT and CDR2 SNEGSKA (reference sequence). CDR3 nucleotide sequence: TGCAGTGCCCAGGAGGGTGGGGGACAGTACCCCTGGGGCTACACCTTC. Translated: CSAQEGGGQYPWGYTF.

The gene calls are TRBV20-1 and TRBJ1-2, with 12 positions matching TRBD1. Germline V gene lookup returns CDR1 DFQATT and CDR2 SNEGSKA (reference sequence). V gave up 5 bases and J gave up 5 bases; unmatched junction bases: 9. The CDR3 is 15 residues long. CDR3 in amino acids: CSAGDRGLEKYGYTF. CDR3 nucleotide sequence: TGCAGTGCTGGGGACAGGGGGCTAGAAAAGTATGGCTACACCTTC.

The chain has TRBV19 and TRBJ2-1; TRBD1 aligns across 9 bases. CDR1 LNHDA and CDR2 SQIVND come from the germline V gene (reference sequence). V trimming: 1 base; J trimming: 8 bases; junction bases outside the gene matches: 9. This CDR3 is built from 16 residues. The CDR3 sequence: CASSIALRDRADEQFF. The CDR3 coding sequence is TGTGCCAGTAGTATAGCCCTTCGGGACAGGGCTGATGAGCAGTTCTTC.

This chain joins TRBV7-6 and TRBJ2-7; D remains ambiguous. Germline V gives CDR1 SGHVS, CDR2 FNYEAQ. The V end was cut by 5 bases, the J end by 4 bases, with 12 bases between. This CDR3 spans 13 amino acids. The CDR3 nucleotides read TGTGCCAGCAGCCTAGGGTCGGAATACGAGCAGTACTTC. Translating it yields CASSLGSEYEQYF.

The CDR3 spells CASRGVRGTEAFF. As DNA, the CDR3 is TGTGCCAGCAGAGGGGTTCGCGGCACTGAAGCTTTCTTT. This chain joins TRBV12-3 or TRBV12-4 and TRBJ1-1; D perhaps matches TRBD1 (5 bases). This CDR3 region has 13 residues. V was shortened by 6 bases and J by 4 bases, with 12 bases between the two germline ends.

The chain recombines TRBV6-5 with TRBJ2-1; 8 bases are shared with TRBD1. The CDR3 is 13 residues long. Germline CDR1 reads MNHEY; CDR2 reads SVGAGI. With 5 bases clipped from V and 8 bases from J, the junction kept 5 bases outside the gene matches. This chain's CDR3 is CASSRRGPDEQFF. CDR3 sequence (DNA): TGTGCCAGCAGTCGCAGGGGGCCTGATGAGCAGTTCTTC.